A selection of T cell receptor beta chains follows, all from one sample in a study of blood T cell repertoires in COVID-19. Produced via immunoSEQ multiplex PCR; TCRdb's table is partial and in-frame only. Here the sample spans 400,000 or so clones, about nine tenths being singletons. Sequences were obtained from peripheral blood. These receptors were obtained from a woman aged 40 to 55 with COVID-19, enrolled during active disease. Both conserved end residues are part of each CDR3. Fields, in order: clone size, D gene, V gene, J gene, CDR3 protein, CDR3 DNA. D genes are given only for firm matches. Some rows mark clone size as missing; the rest say once, few, many or name a class of expanded clone.

NA	TRBD1	TRBV28	TRBJ1-4	CASSPLAGGFGNEKLFF	TGTGCCAGCAGTCCTCTGGCAGGGGGATTCGGTAATGAAAAACTGTTTTTT
NA	NA	TRBV15	TRBJ1-2	CATSREGRVGQGYTF	TGTGCCACCAGCAGAGAGGGTCGGGTCGGACAGGGCTACACCTTC
NA	TRBD1	TRBV5-1	TRBJ2-7	CASSATGVAYEQYF	TGCGCCAGCAGCGCGACAGGGGTGGCCTACGAGCAGTACTTC
NA	TRBD1	TRBV9	TRBJ2-7	CASSGDGQGQYEQYF	TGTGCCAGCAGCGGAGACGGACAGGGACAGTACGAGCAGTACTTC
NA	NA	TRBV6-5	TRBJ2-1	CASRLDSYNEQFF	TGTGCCAGCAGGCTCGACAGTTACAATGAGCAGTTCTTC
NA	NA	TRBV3-1/TRBV3-2	TRBJ1-2	CASSPSGGGLPGYTF	TGTGCCAGCAGCCCCTCTGGGGGGGGTCTCCCTGGCTACACCTTC
few	TRBD1	TRBV7-3	TRBJ2-7	CASSLRQGTAYEQYF	TGTGCCAGCAGCTTAAGACAGGGGACCGCCTACGAGCAGTACTTC
NA	NA	TRBV7-8	TRBJ1-1	CASSLAVTGDTEAFF	TGTGCCAGCAGCTTAGCGGTGACAGGAGACACTGAAGCTTTCTTT
NA	NA	TRBV12-3/TRBV12-4	TRBJ2-3	CASRVAVTQYF	TGTGCCAGCAGGGTCGCGGTAACGCAGTATTTT
NA	NA	TRBV14	TRBJ1-1	CASSQLEGKGDTEAFF	TGTGCCAGCAGCCAACTAGAAGGGAAAGGGGACACTGAAGCTTTCTTT
NA	NA	TRBV27	TRBJ1-2	CASSLSGSYGYTF	TGTGCCAGCAGTTTATCAGGGAGTTATGGCTACACCTTC
NA	NA	TRBV4-3	TRBJ2-7	CASSQANSGTYEQYF	TGCGCCAGCAGCCAAGCTAATTCAGGGACCTACGAGCAGTACTTC
NA	NA	TRBV7-9	TRBJ2-7	CASSPGVVYEQYF	TGTGCCAGCAGCCCGGGAGTGGTCTACGAGCAGTACTTC
NA	NA	TRBV5-1	TRBJ2-2	CASSLGASRGGELFF	TGCGCCAGCAGCTTGGGAGCTAGCCGGGGCGGGGAGCTGTTTTTT
NA	NA	TRBV3-1/TRBV3-2	TRBJ2-5	CASSRWGLEETQYF	TGTGCCAGCAGCCGCTGGGGACTTGAAGAGACCCAGTACTTC
NA	NA	TRBV5-4	TRBJ2-7	CASSLPTGNPYEQYF	TGTGCCAGCAGCCTTCCTACAGGGAACCCCTACGAGCAGTACTTC
NA	TRBD1	TRBV10-3	TRBJ2-7	CAISESRQGIEQYF	TGTGCCATCAGTGAGTCGAGACAGGGAATCGAGCAGTACTTC
NA	TRBD1	TRBV9	TRBJ2-2	CASSGDRDVTGELFF	TGTGCCAGCAGCGGGGACAGGGATGTAACCGGGGAGCTGTTTTTT
NA	TRBD2	TRBV9	TRBJ2-1	CASSVALAGGRYNEQFF	TGTGCCAGCAGCGTAGCACTAGCGGGAGGCCGCTACAATGAGCAGTTCTTC
NA	TRBD2	TRBV4-3	TRBJ2-3	CASSQRAGEVTDTQYF	TGCGCCAGCAGCCAAAGAGCGGGGGAGGTCACAGATACGCAGTATTTT
NA	NA	TRBV19	TRBJ1-1	CASSIAIELNTEAFF	TGTGCCAGTAGTATAGCCATTGAGTTGAACACTGAAGCTTTCTTT
NA	NA	TRBV24-1	TRBJ2-3	CATSDGGGTDTQYF	TGTGCCACCAGTGATGGGGGAGGTACAGATACGCAGTATTTT
NA	NA	TRBV6-5	TRBJ2-1	CASSYSIPGAGEQFF	TGTGCCAGCAGTTACTCTATACCGGGAGCAGGTGAGCAGTTCTTC
NA	NA	TRBV27	TRBJ2-7	CASSLNPRGEQYF	TGTGCCAGCAGTTTAAACCCCAGAGGCGAGCAGTACTTC